The entry that follows covers one TCR beta chain sequence. Its antigen is still unknown. No qualities accompany the bases; no much larger clone lies one base away. This entry comes from a study of graft-versus-host responses after intestinal transplantation (dated by TCRdb to the early 2020s). Some background on the complete study: Multivisceral, liver-intestinal, or isolated intestinal transplants were received by the recipients. Every recipient was given anti-thymocyte globulin induction, then maintenance tacrolimus and steroids for about three years. After intestinal transplantation, graft-versus-host and host-versus-graft alloreactive T cell clones in the graft, circulation and bone marrow were tracked using bulk TCR-beta CDR3 sequencing. Alloreactive clones were identified by sequencing pre-transplant mixed lymphocyte reaction products and comparing these products with unstimulated pre-transplant donor and recipient T cells. A cohort of fewer than 25 intestinal transplant recipients, including one retransplant, was enrolled, and a few patients lacking pretransplant specimens were excluded. A peak of at least 4% donor T cells among recipient peripheral blood mononuclear cells was the definition used for donor T cell macrochimerism. Rather than going through the commercial service, samples from three later patients were sequenced in-house on an Illumina MiSeq and processed with MiXCR. The research as a whole found: High GvH to HvG T cell clonal ratios were observed in the allografts of patients with donor T cell macrochimerism. GvH clones turned up in recipient bone marrow, with some appearing earlier in ileal mucosa or blood, a pattern consistent with an intestinal mucosal origin. The relatively low number and heterogeneity of intestinal transplant patients limited the conclusions. Early after transplant, peak levels of circulating GvH clones were associated with declines in HvG clones.

Dithiothreitol, EDTA incubations and collagenase D digestion were used to isolate intraepithelial and lamina propria lymphocytes from graft specimens. Bulk TCR-beta sequencing was performed on serial intestinal graft biopsy specimens collected as late as 600 days after transplant. The CDR3 holds 16 amino acids from the cysteine to the phenylalanine. The retained sequence is limited to the CDR3, 48 bases, with the frame set at the first base. Germline trimming: 2 bases from V, 5 bases from J; junction bases outside gene matches: 7. Receptor amplification or capture employed the immunoSEQ multiplex PCR assay. High-throughput TCR-beta CDR3 sequencing of genomic DNA from most patients was performed by Adaptive Biotechnologies. The original methods were these. TCR sequencing data were retrieved from Adaptive's ImmunoSEQ software for some 19 patients, whereas a few other patients were processed with MiXCR and VDJtools. CDR3 nucleotide sequences shared between donor and recipient were removed because the origin of such sequences could not be assigned. To count as alloreactive, a clone needed at least 2-fold expansion over unstimulated cells and a minimum CFSE-low frequency of 0.002% (template counts) or 0.001% (read counts). Clones were considered mappable if detected in sequenced pre-transplant spleen, lymph node, or MLR CFSE-low populations of the donor or recipient. Cumulative frequency of alloreactive clones was calculated as a percentage of all sequences weighted by copy number. TCRdb limited this immuneACCESS table to in-frame rearrangements with V and J called. A share of clones is missing; checked studies link under half to unresolved V genes, and the rest is unexplained. V and J calls and clone size come straight from that table; D and trimming were deduced from the DNA. Present in this sample are roughly 11,000 clones, roughly 79% of which were seen just once. Of the sample, more than 8% falls within the top ten clones.

The clonotype was recovered from a human patient who received an intestinal transplant, so some T cells may come from the graft donor. Source: ileum tissue, taken 23 days after intestinal transplant. This receptor chain uses TRBV23-1 and TRBJ2-5, and 11 junction bases match TRBD2. TRBV23-1 carries the ORF label, with uncertain function. The nucleotides are TGCGCCAGCAGTCAAGGGACTAGCGGCGACGGGGAGACCCAGTACTTC. The translation is CASSQGTSGDGETQYF.